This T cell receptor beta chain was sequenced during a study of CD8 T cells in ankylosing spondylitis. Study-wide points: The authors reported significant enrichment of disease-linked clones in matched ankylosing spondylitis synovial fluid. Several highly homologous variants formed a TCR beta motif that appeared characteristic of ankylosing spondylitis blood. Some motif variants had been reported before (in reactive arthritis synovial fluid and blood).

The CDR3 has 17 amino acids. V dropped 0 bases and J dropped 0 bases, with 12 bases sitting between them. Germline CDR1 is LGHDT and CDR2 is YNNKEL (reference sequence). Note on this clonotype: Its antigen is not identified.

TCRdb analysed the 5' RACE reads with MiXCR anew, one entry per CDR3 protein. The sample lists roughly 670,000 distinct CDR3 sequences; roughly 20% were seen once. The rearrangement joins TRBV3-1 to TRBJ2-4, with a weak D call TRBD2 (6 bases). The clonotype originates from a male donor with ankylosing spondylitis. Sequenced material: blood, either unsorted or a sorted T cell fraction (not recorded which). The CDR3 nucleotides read TGTGCCAGCAGCCAAGATATGAGGGACTTAGCCAAAAACATTCAGTACTTC. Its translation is CASSQDMRDLAKNIQYF.